This T cell receptor beta chain was sequenced for a study of shared clonotypes between healthy human individuals. Study-level information: CD4 naive and memory got three plates each, CD8 naive two, CD8 memory one. Broader study findings: Researchers sampled blood only, noting tissue repertoires likely differ.

The V and J ends lost 6 bases and 0 bases, in that order; junction bases with no gene match: 8. This CDR3 has 15 residues. CDR1 and CDR2 (germline): MNHEY, SVGAGI. Participating donors were healthy, HIV-negative adults free of recent acute infections or vaccinations. Regarding this clone: The target antigen is unknown.

The assay was carried out at the deep level. Assay: immunoSEQ multiplex PCR; the TCRdb copy retains only in-frame clones and omits some. The sample gives 2 million to 3 million clones, over 85% of which show up once; 0.36% is in the top ten. V and J are TRBV6-5 and TRBJ2-7, with 7 positions matching TRBD2. The clonotype was recovered from a man aged 18-30 years in good health. Some clones in this sample may be carry-over from other donors' samples. Material for sequencing was naive CD4+ T cells from PBMCs. Subset denoted: CD45RA+ positively selected. The CDR3 bases are TGTGCCAGCAGGCGTCGCGGGAGAAGCTCCTACGAGCAGTACTTC. It specifies CASRRRGRSSYEQYF.